The 30 T cell receptor beta chains below come from one sample, sequenced in a study of T cells in localized non-small cell lung cancer. Some clones are missing from TCRdb's copy, which holds only in-frame ones; the method was immunoSEQ multiplex PCR. The sample comprises 35,000 to 50,000 clones, roughly 86% of which are singletons, and almost 6.5% rests with the top ten. The material was peripheral blood, obtained before any cancer treatment. The receptor source for this set is a man aged 40-75 years with stage I lung adenocarcinoma.

This chain joins TRBV28 and TRBJ2-7, with 8 positions matching TRBD2. The V gene's germline CDR1 is MDHEN and CDR2 SYDVKM. The V segment lost 6 bases and the J segment 5 bases; nucleotides outside the gene matches: 9. CDR3 size: 14 residues. Written as DNA, the CDR3 is TGTGCCAGCAGCCTGAGCGGGAGAAGCCACGAGCAGTACTTC. It is translated as CASSLSGRSHEQYF.

This clone was observed a few times. V gene TRBV4-1 combines with J gene TRBJ1-1; D is perhaps TRBD1 (5 bases). The CDR3 length is 14 residues. CDR1 MGHRA and CDR2 YSYEKL come from the germline V gene. V dropped 3 bases and J dropped 4 bases, with 12 bases sitting between them. This chain's CDR3 is CASSQQGAGTEAFF. The DNA for the CDR3 is TGCGCCAGCAGCCAGCAGGGAGCGGGCACTGAAGCTTTCTTT.

The J gene is TRBJ2-3, the V gene TRBV7-6, with 7 bases aligning to TRBD1. With V trimmed by 3 bases and J by 4 bases, 4 bases remained unmatched. This CDR3 contains 14 residues. The germline V gene encodes CDR1 SGHVS and CDR2 FNYEAQ. CDR3 loop: CASSFQGGPDTQYF. In DNA, the CDR3 is TGTGCCAGCAGCTTTCAAGGGGGCCCAGATACGCAGTATTTT. Full variable domain (remainder filled in from reference TRBV7-6 and TRBJ2-3): GAGVSQSPRYKVTKRGQDVALRCDPISGHVSLYWYRQALGQGPEFLTYFNYEAQQDKSGLPNDRFSAERPEGSISTLTIQRTEQRDSAMYRCASSFQGGPDTQYFGPGTRLTVL.

The V gene is TRBV7-8, the J gene TRBJ2-7; 7 nucleotides agree with TRBD2. The CDR3 consists of 17 residues. Germline V lookup: CDR1 SGHVS, CDR2 FQNEAQ. With 1 base clipped from V and 4 bases from J, the junction kept 13 bases outside the gene matches. DNA for the CDR3: TGTGCCAGCAGCTTAGTTTCCGGGACTACCGAGGGTTACGAGCAGTACTTC. It codes for CASSLVSGTTEGYEQYF.

The chain has TRBV2 and TRBJ2-1; unclear D gene. Trimming took 3 bases from V and 15 from J, leaving 9 bases between them. CDR1 SNHLY and CDR2 FYNNEI come from the germline V gene. The length of the CDR3 is 10 residues. CDR3 DNA: TGTGCCAGCAGTGAGCTAGTCCTGTTCTTC. This encodes CASSELVLFF. The variable domain in full, with the rest retrieved from reference TRBV2 and TRBJ2-1, is EPEVTQTPSHQVTQMGQEVILRCVPISNHLYFYWYRQILGQKVEFLVSFYNNEISEKSEIFDDQFSVERPDGSNFTLKIRSTKLEDSAMYFCASSELVLFFGPGTRLTVL.

The chain employs TRBV18 and TRBJ2-2; D not resolved. Trimming took off 1 base at V and 1 base at J, with 10 bases between the two ends. CDR1 and CDR2 (germline): KGHSH, LQKENI. The CDR3 covers 16 residues. Here the CDR3 DNA reads TGTGCCAGCTCACCACGGCCGACTGGGAACACCGGGGAGCTGTTTTTT. It specifies CASSPRPTGNTGELFF.

This rearrangement joins TRBV7-6 to TRBJ1-1, with D unresolved. From germline, CDR1 is SGHVS and CDR2 FNYEAQ. This CDR3 is 13 amino acids long. V shed 5 bases and J shed 2 bases, with 9 bases lying between them. The CDR3 region is CASSGNRNTEAFF. CDR3 nucleotides: TGTGCCAGCAGCGGGAACAGAAACACTGAAGCTTTCTTT.

The chain combines TRBV28 with TRBJ1-4; 12 bases fit TRBD1. Germline values: CDR1 MDHEN, CDR2 SYDVKM. CDR3 length: 15 amino acids. V was clipped by 1 base and J by 8 bases; unmatched bases: 2. CDR3 nucleotides: TGTGCCAGCAGTTTATTAGGGACAGGGGGCGAAAAACTGTTTTTT. Protein: CASSLLGTGGEKLFF. The full variable domain, its missing parts supplied by reference TRBV28 and TRBJ1-4, is DVKVTQSSRYLVKRTGEKVFLECVQDMDHENMFWYRQDPGLGLRLIYFSYDVKMKEKGDIPEGYSVSREKKERFSLILESASTNQTSMYLCASSLLGTGGEKLFFGSGTQLSVL.

A few counts support this clone. This CDR3 is CASSSTGETYEQYF. The CDR3 region has the DNA TGTGCCAGCAGCTCAACAGGGGAAACCTACGAGCAGTACTTC. The chain combines TRBV7-2 with TRBJ2-7, with 7 nucleotides matching TRBD1. Germline trimming cut 4 bases from V and 2 bases from J; bases unmatched to any gene: 5. The CDR3 extends over 14 amino acids. The germline V gene encodes CDR1 SGHTA and CDR2 FQGNSA.

The chain has TRBV7-3 and TRBJ2-6, with D maybe TRBD2 (5 bases). The V gene's germline CDR1 is SGHTA and CDR2 FQGTGA. V dropped 5 bases and J dropped 18 bases, with 20 bases sitting between them. This CDR3 spans 13 amino acids. This CDR3 is CASSNNSVGPPTF. CDR3 nucleotides: TGTGCCAGCAGCAACAATAGCGTCGGACCCCCGACTTTC.

This chain links TRBV6-6 with TRBJ1-1, with D perhaps TRBD1 (6 bases). V gave up 5 bases and J gave up 2 bases, with 12 bases separating them. The CDR3 has 14 amino acids. CDR1 and CDR2 from the germline V gene are MNHNY and SVGAGI (reference sequence). The DNA for the CDR3 is TGTGCCAGCAGTCGTCGACAGGTAAACACTGAAGCTTTCTTT. This sequence encodes CASSRRQVNTEAFF.

This clone was picked up a small number of times. The rearrangement links TRBV7-9 to TRBJ2-1; no definite D call. The CDR3 has 15 residues. V was pared by 3 bases and J by 10 bases, with 19 bases between. Germline V lookup: CDR1 SEHNR, CDR2 FQNEAQ (reference sequence). CDR3 protein: CASSFVRSNRGEQFF. The CDR3 DNA is TGTGCCAGCAGCTTTGTACGGAGTAACCGTGGGGAGCAGTTCTTC.

Concerning this clone itself: An end of the junction does not agree with germline; a read error may underlie this. This chain joins TRBV7-7 and TRBJ2-3; tentatively, D is TRBD2 (6 bases). Germline assignment: CDR1 SSHAT and CDR2 FNYEAQ (reference sequence). This CDR3 comprises 16 residues. The CDR3 region has the DNA TGTGCTAGCAGCTTAGGGGCGGGACGAGGAGCAGATACGCAGTATTTT. The encoded protein is CASSLGAGRGADTQYF.

The genes are TRBV28 and TRBJ2-7; 7 nucleotides align to TRBD2. This CDR3 region has 14 residues. The germline gives CDR1 MDHEN, CDR2 SYDVKM. J was trimmed by 3 bases and V by 7 bases; bases with no gene match: 9. CDR3 amino acids: CASKKRDRNYEQYF. In nucleotides, the CDR3 is TGTGCCAGCAAGAAGCGGGACCGCAACTACGAGCAGTACTTC.

The chain joins TRBV4-1 to TRBJ1-2, with a possible D match to TRBD1 (5 bases). Trimming shortened V by 1 base and J by 3 bases, and 18 bases separated the two germline ends. The length of the CDR3 is 17 residues. CDR1 and CDR2 from the germline V gene are MGHRA and YSYEKL. CDR3 residues: CASSQVFTVQDHYGYTF. The DNA for the CDR3 is TGCGCCAGCAGCCAAGTTTTCACGGTACAGGACCACTATGGCTACACCTTC.

This chain joins TRBV19 and TRBJ2-2; D gene uncertain. V shed 3 bases and J shed 6 bases, with 11 bases lying between them. Germline V gives CDR1 LNHDA, CDR2 SQIVND (reference sequence). The CDR3 sequence is 14 residues long. The CDR3 DNA reads as TGTGCCAGTAGTATTCAGGCGAAGTCCGGGGAGCTGTTTTTT. The encoded protein is CASSIQAKSGELFF.

The rearrangement links TRBV7-9 to TRBJ2-5, with D possibly being TRBD2 (5 bases). The CDR3 loop spans 14 amino acids. Per germline, CDR1 SEHNR and CDR2 FQNEAQ (reference sequence). V shed 1 base and J shed 5 bases, with 11 bases lying between them. The CDR3 nucleotides read TGTGCCAGCAGCTTAGAGGCCCAGCGGGAGACCCAGTACTTC. It yields the protein CASSLEAQRETQYF.

The V gene is TRBV4-3, the J gene TRBJ2-1; the D is unclear. This CDR3 is 15 amino acids long. With 0 bases removed from V and 10 bases from J, the gap between germline ends came to 16 bases. Germline-derived CDR1 and CDR2 are LGHNA and YSLEER. The CDR3: CASSQDETHQGEQFF. DNA of the CDR3: TGCGCCAGCAGCCAAGATGAGACCCACCAAGGAGAGCAGTTCTTC.

The CDR3 DNA follows: TGCGCCAGCAGTGATAACCCAGTGGCTTTGGGCACAGATACGCAGTATTTT. Protein sequence: CASSDNPVALGTDTQYF. The chain uses TRBV10-2 and TRBJ2-3; D remains ambiguous. The length of the CDR3 is 17 residues. Germline CDR1 reads WSHSY; CDR2 reads SAAADI. V lost 3 bases to trimming and J lost 1 base, with 17 bases between them.

J is TRBJ2-7 and V is TRBV9; 7 bases map to TRBD1. The V gene's germline CDR1 is SGDLS and CDR2 YYNGEE. The junction had 12 bases not matched to a gene; V was cut back by 2 bases and J by 13 bases. The CDR3 runs to 13 residues. In DNA, the CDR3 is TGTGCCAGCAGCGTTACACCGGGACAGACGTTATACTTC. Its protein is CASSVTPGQTLYF.

J is TRBJ2-3 and V is TRBV27; TRBD2 agrees at 11 bases. This CDR3 is 16 amino acids long. V was clipped by 1 base and J by 5 bases; unmatched bases: 5. Germline loops: CDR1 MNHEY, CDR2 SMNVEV (reference sequence). The DNA for the CDR3 is TGTGCCAGCAGTTTATATAGCGGGAGGGGTGTAGATACGCAGTATTTT. Translating it yields CASSLYSGRGVDTQYF.

The chain joins TRBV28 to TRBJ2-1, with 12 bases lining up with TRBD1. The CDR3 extends over 15 amino acids. CDR1 MDHEN and CDR2 SYDVKM come from the germline V gene. V shed 1 base and J 8 bases; nucleotides not matched to a gene: 3. The DNA of the CDR3 is TGTGCCAGCAGTTTATCCGGGACAGGGGGCTATGAGCAGTTCTTC. As protein: CASSLSGTGGYEQFF.

The gene calls are TRBV7-9 and TRBJ2-5; 9 bases align to TRBD1. Trimming removed 5 bases from V and 2 bases from J; junction bases left unmatched: 6. In germline, CDR1 is SEHNR, CDR2 FQNEAQ (reference sequence). This CDR3 is built from 15 residues. The CDR3 loop is CASSLGTGPQETQYF. The CDR3, as DNA: TGTGCCAGCAGCCTCGGGACAGGGCCACAAGAGACCCAGTACTTC.

V usage is TRBV2 and J usage is TRBJ2-7; 11 bases line up with TRBD2. CDR3 size: 16 residues. The V gene's germline CDR1 is SNHLY and CDR2 FYNNEI. The junction had 6 bases not matched to a gene; V was cut back by 5 bases and J by 0 bases. This chain's CDR3 is CASSYLAGGASYEQYF. CDR3 DNA sequence: TGTGCCAGCAGTTACTTAGCGGGAGGGGCCTCCTACGAGCAGTACTTC.

A word on this clone: Other nucleotide sequences in the sample specify the same CDR3. This chain connects TRBV5-1 to TRBJ1-4, with D possibly TRBD1 on 5 matching bases. This CDR3 contains 17 residues. Germline lookup yields CDR1 SGHRS and CDR2 YFSETQ. V gave up 0 bases and J gave up 7 bases, with 19 bases separating them. CDR3 DNA sequence: TGCGCCAGCAGCTTGGATCAGGGCGCAGCGGGGGGTGAAAAACTGTTTTTT. Its protein product is CASSLDQGAAGGEKLFF.

This chain connects TRBV19 to TRBJ2-1; TRBD2 agrees at 14 bases. J was trimmed by 5 bases and V by 7 bases; bases with no gene match: 19. This CDR3 has 20 residues. CDR1 is LNHDA and CDR2 is SQIVND in the germline V gene (reference sequence). The CDR3 DNA reads as TGTGCCAGTAACTCCATAGCGAGGGGACTAGCGGGAGCGGTCCACAATGAGCAGTTCTTC. It yields the protein CASNSIARGLAGAVHNEQFF. The variable domain in full, with the rest retrieved from reference TRBV19 and TRBJ2-1, is DGGITQSPKYLFRKEGQNVTLSCEQNLNHDAMYWYRQDPGQGLRLIYYSQIVNDFQKGDIAEGYSVSREKKESFPLTVTSAQKNPTAFYLCASNSIARGLAGAVHNEQFFGPGTRLTVL.

The chain employs TRBV7-2 and TRBJ2-7; D is unclear. V gave up 3 bases and J gave up 5 bases, with 5 bases separating them. The V gene's germline CDR1 is SGHTA and CDR2 FQGNSA. This CDR3 comprises 11 residues. The CDR3 DNA reads as TGTGCCAGCAGCTTTTATGACGAGCAGTACTTC. It codes for CASSFYDEQYF.

This clone came up once. The chain employs TRBV9 and TRBJ1-5; D gene ambiguous. Trimming stripped 0 bases from V and 3 bases from J, with 7 bases between. In germline, CDR1 is SGDLS, CDR2 YYNGEE. CDR3 length: 14 amino acids. The CDR3 loop reads CASSVGLHNQPQHF. As DNA, the CDR3 is TGTGCCAGCAGCGTAGGTCTCCACAATCAGCCCCAGCATTTT.

The V gene is TRBV11-2, the J gene TRBJ2-7, with 9 bases matching TRBD1. The CDR3 has 16 residues. Unmatched junction bases numbered 10, after V lost 4 bases and J lost 3 bases. Germline CDR1 and CDR2: SGHAT and FQNNGV. The CDR3 bases are TGTGCCAGCAGCTCCCACAGGGGGCGGTCGATCTACGAGCAGTACTTC. Its protein product is CASSSHRGRSIYEQYF.

V and J are TRBV7-3 and TRBJ2-2; no definite D call. V lost 2 bases and J 9 bases, leaving 10 bases between the germline ends. Germline V lookup: CDR1 SGHTA, CDR2 FQGTGA. The CDR3 is 13 residues long. The CDR3 nucleotides are TGTGCCAGCAGCTTAGACCCGGGCCGGGAGCTGTTTTTT. Protein sequence: CASSLDPGRELFF.